This T cell receptor (beta chain) was retrieved from a study of shared clonotypes between healthy human individuals (dated by TCRdb to 2020 to 2021). Looking at the study overall: The cohort included a few men and a couple of women between 18 and 49 years of age. Per donor, three plates each were used for CD4 naive and CD4 memory, two for CD8 naive, and one for CD8 memory. To estimate repertoire size and how much clonotype sharing occurs between individuals, the study deeply sequenced the blood TCR repertoires of roughly 5 healthy adults. Libraries were prepared and TCR repertoires were sequenced by different laboratories using diverse techniques, in order to increase sequencing depth and limit assay-specific biases. Between about 0.8 and 9 billion PBMCs per donor were obtained by leukapheresis.

The CDR3 measures 18 amino acids from cysteine to phenylalanine. The entry retains the CDR3 DNA only, 54 bases that are in frame from base 1. V is cut back by 0 bases and J by 3 bases, with 9 bases in the junction unmatched. CDR1 is given as SGDLS and CDR2 as YYNGEE, both from the germline V gene. Beyond this particular receptor, the publication reports: Based on pairwise subsampling, the degree of clonotype sharing among donors was expected to be affected by sequencing depth. Incomplete sequencing was indicated by rarefaction of sorted-subset datasets, despite the large sequencing depth. When four donors were compared, the shared fraction of clonotypes was 5% to 6.5% for naive CD4, 3% to 4% for naive CD8, 2% to 2.5% for memory CD4, and 0.4% for memory CD8. Compared with non-shared clonotypes, the clonotypes found in all four sorted-subset donors had higher generation probabilities. The genetic and exposure-history diversity represented was limited by the small number of donors. Larger estimated clonotype richness was generally found for naive subsets than for memory subsets. Sampling was restricted to blood, and TCR repertoires in tissue are likely to differ from TCR repertoires in blood.

Using the deep immunoSEQ assay, multiplex PCR amplified TCR CDR3 regions from genomic DNA. Genomic DNA extracted from each cell subset was distributed evenly over all wells of several immunoSEQ 96-well plates, and each plate served as one replicate. For sorted subsets, roughly 200 ng genomic DNA, equal to tens of thousands of T cell genomes, was loaded into each replicate PCR. The purified libraries were quantified using a Qubit 3.0 fluorometer, sized with a Bioanalyzer 2100, and then quantified again using the KAPA Library Quantification kit. Every immunoSEQ 96-well plate was sequenced on a separate single-read 150-cycle Illumina NextSeq 550 flow cell. The original pipeline was this. The immunoSEQ output contained only junctional sequences without quality scores, so filtering could not match that applied to full-length reads. To assign V/J genes and CDR3, sequences were annotated against IMGT germline references using PyIR, a Python wrapper for IgBLAST v1.9. Reads were filtered out if the reads had weak V/J assignments (E-value above 1e-6), no CDR3, stop codons, out-of-frame junctions, or ambiguous translated residues. V3J clonotypes were defined as sequences sharing an identical inferred V gene, J gene, and CDR3 amino acid sequence. The percentage overlap between two repertoires was calculated by dividing the number of shared unique clonotypes by the size of the smaller repertoire. Richness of each repertoire was evaluated using RTK rarefaction, the Chao1 estimator, and Recon v2.1 estimates of unobserved clonotypes. Generation probabilities for all TCRbeta clonotypes obtained by the gDNA method from several donors were computed using OLGA. Imported from immuneACCESS, the table was reduced by TCRdb to in-frame sequences with V and J called. These copies leave out some clones; in studies compared against another copy, an unresolved V gene accounts for under half, and the cause of the remainder is not known. Clone size and V and J calls were adopted from that table, with D and trimming inferred from the DNA. Across this sample there are about 2,100,000 clones, with about 93% seen only once. More than 1.5% of the sample comes from the top ten.

CD8 naive samples were CD45RO-negative cells positively selected for CCR7, giving a CD45RA+CCR7+ population that excluded TemRA cells. Healthy HIV-negative adults with no recently reported acute infections or vaccinations were included as donors. Only Caucasian adults living in Nashville, Tennessee, USA were represented among the donors. After blood collection by leukapheresis, PBMCs were isolated using Ficoll-Histopaque density gradient centrifugation and then cryopreserved in the vapor phase of liquid nitrogen. Analytical flow cytometry was used to check the purity and quantity of every magnetically sorted T cell population. Genomic DNA was isolated from every sorted fraction and measured by UV absorbance on a Nanodrop 2000c. The count of this clone is one. Its recognized antigen is unknown. Base-call qualities are not available, and no considerably larger clone is one nucleotide away.

In this chain, TRBV9 is recombined with TRBJ2-1; 10 nucleotides in the junction match TRBD2. This TCR derives from a man aged 18 to 30 in good health. Some clones in this sample may be carry-over from other donors' samples. Material for sequencing was naive CD8+ T cells from PBMCs. What the cell subset or site label conveys for this sample: CD45RA+CCR7+. The bases read TGTGCCAGCAGCGTAGATTTCGAACTAGCGGGAATCTACAATGAGCAGTTCTTC. It specifies CASSVDFELAGIYNEQFF. The variable domain in full, with residues beyond the CDR3 obtained from the reference TRBV9 and TRBJ2-1 genes, is DSGVTQTPKHLITATGQRVTLRCSPRSGDLSVYWYQQSLDQGLQFLIQYYNGEERAKGNILERFSAQQFPDLHSELNLSSLELGDSALYFCASSVDFELAGIYNEQFFGPGTRLTVL.